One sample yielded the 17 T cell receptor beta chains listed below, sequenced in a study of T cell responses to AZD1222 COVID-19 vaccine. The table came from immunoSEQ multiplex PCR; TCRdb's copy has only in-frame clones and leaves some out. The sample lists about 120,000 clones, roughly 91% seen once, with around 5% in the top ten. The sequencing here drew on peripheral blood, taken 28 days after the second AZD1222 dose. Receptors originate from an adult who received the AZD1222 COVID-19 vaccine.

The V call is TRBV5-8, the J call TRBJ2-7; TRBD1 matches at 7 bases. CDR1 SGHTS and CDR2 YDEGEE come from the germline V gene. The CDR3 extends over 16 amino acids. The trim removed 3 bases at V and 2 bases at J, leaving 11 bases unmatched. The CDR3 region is CASSSTGATVTYEQYF. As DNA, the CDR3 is TGTGCCAGCAGCTCCACAGGGGCCACAGTTACCTACGAGCAGTACTTC.

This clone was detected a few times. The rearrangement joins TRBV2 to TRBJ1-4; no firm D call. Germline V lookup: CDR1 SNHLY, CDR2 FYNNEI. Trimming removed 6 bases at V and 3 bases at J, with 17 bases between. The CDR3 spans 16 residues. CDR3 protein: CASSLLLSAANEKLFF. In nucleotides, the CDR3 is TGTGCCAGCAGCCTTCTCCTGAGTGCAGCTAATGAAAAACTGTTTTTT.

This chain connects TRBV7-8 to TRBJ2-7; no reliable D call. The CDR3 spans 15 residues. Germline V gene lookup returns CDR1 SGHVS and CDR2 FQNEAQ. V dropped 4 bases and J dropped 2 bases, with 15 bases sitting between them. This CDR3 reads CASSSGTGATYEQYF. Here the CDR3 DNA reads TGTGCCAGCAGCTCAGGCACGGGTGCAACCTACGAGCAGTACTTC.

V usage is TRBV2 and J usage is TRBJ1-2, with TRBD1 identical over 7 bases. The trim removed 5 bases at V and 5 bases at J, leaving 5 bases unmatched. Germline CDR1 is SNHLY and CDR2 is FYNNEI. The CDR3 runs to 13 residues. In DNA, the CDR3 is TGTGCCAGCAGTTCCGGGACAGATTATGGCTACACCTTC. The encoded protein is CASSSGTDYGYTF.

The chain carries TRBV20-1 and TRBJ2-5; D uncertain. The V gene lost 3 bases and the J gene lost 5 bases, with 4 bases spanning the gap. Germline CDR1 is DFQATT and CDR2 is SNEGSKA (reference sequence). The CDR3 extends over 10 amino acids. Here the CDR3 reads CSASWETQYF. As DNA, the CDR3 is TGCAGTGCTAGTTGGGAGACCCAGTACTTC.

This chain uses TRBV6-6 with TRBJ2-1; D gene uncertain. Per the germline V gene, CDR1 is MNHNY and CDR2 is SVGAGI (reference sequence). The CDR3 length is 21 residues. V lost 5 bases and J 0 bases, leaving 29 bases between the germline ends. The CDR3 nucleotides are TGTGCCAGCAGTCCCCAGGTCGAACGGCCCCTGGCCATGAGCTCCTACAATGAGCAGTTCTTC. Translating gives CASSPQVERPLAMSSYNEQFF.

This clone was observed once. In DNA form, the CDR3 reads TGTGCCAGCAGCTCCGGGACAGGGGGCGCGGATGAGCAGTTCTTC. Its translation is CASSSGTGGADEQFF. The V and J genes are TRBV14 and TRBJ2-1, with 12 bases identical to TRBD1. The CDR3 extends over 15 amino acids. J was trimmed by 8 bases and V by 5 bases; bases with no gene match: 7. Germline lookup yields CDR1 SGHDN and CDR2 FVKESK.

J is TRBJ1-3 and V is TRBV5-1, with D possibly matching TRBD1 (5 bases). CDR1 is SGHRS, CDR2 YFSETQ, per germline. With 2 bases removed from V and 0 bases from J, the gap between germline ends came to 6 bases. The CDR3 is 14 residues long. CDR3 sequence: CASSLQVSGNTIYF. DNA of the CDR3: TGCGCCAGCAGCTTACAGGTCTCTGGAAACACCATATATTTT.

In nucleotides, the CDR3 is TGTGCCAGCAGCCAAGTGTTTCCCCAGGAAGCCACCGGGGAGCTGTTTTTT. Amino acids: CASSQVFPQEATGELFF. This chain uses TRBV14 with TRBJ2-2; D remains ambiguous. Between the trimmed V and J ends, which lost 1 base and 4 bases, there was a span of 16 bases. This CDR3 contains 17 residues. From germline, CDR1 is SGHDN and CDR2 FVKESK.

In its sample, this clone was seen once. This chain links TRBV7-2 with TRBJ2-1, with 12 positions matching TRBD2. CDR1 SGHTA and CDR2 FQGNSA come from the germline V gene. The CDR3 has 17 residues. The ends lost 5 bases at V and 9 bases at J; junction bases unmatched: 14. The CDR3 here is CASSVTGTGTSGREQFF. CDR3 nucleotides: TGTGCCAGCAGCGTCACAGGGACCGGGACTAGCGGGCGTGAGCAGTTCTTC.

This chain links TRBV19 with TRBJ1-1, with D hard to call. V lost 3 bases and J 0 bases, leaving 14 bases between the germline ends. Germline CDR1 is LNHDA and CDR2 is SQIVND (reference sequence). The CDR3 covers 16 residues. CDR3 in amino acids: CASSMTGGVMNTEAFF. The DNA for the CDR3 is TGTGCCAGTAGTATGACTGGCGGCGTCATGAACACTGAAGCTTTCTTT.

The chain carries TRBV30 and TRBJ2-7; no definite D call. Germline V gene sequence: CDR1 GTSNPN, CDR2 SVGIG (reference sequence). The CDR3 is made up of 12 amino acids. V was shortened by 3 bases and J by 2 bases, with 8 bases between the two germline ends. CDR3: CAWSTGTYEQYF. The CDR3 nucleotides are TGTGCCTGGAGCACGGGTACCTACGAGCAGTACTTC. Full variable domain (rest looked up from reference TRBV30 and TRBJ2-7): SQTIHQWPATLVQPVGSPLSLECTVEGTSNPNLYWYRQAAGRGLQLLFYSVGIGQISSEVPQNLSASRPQDRQFILSSKKLLLSDSGFYLCAWSTGTYEQYFGPGTRLTVT.

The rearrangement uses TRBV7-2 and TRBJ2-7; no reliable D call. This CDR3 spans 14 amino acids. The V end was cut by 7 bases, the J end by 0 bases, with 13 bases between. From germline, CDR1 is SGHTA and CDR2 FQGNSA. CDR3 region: CASMPRVSSYEQYF. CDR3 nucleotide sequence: TGTGCCAGCATGCCCCGGGTGAGCTCCTACGAGCAGTACTTC. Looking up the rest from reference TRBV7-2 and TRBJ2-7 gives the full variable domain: GAGVSQSPSNKVTEKGKDVELRCDPISGHTALYWYRQSLGQGLEFLIYFQGNSAPDKSGLPSDRFSAERTGGSVSTLTIQRTQQEDSAVYLCASMPRVSSYEQYFGPGTRLTVT.

This CDR3 reads CASSYSGSPLYGYTF. CDR3 nucleotide sequence: TGTGCCAGCAGTTACTCGGGGAGTCCCCTCTATGGCTACACCTTC. V is TRBV6-2 or TRBV6-3 and J is TRBJ1-2; D is unresolved. CDR3 length: 15 amino acids. From germline, CDR1 is MNHEY and CDR2 SVGEGT. V lost 0 bases and J 4 bases, leaving 12 bases between the germline ends.

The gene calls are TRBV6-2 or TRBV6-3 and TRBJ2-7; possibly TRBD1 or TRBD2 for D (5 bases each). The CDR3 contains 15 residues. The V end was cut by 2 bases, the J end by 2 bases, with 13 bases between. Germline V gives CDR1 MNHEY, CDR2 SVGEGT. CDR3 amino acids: CASSYRGTGTYEQYF. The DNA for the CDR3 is TGTGCCAGCAGTTACCGGGGCACGGGTACCTACGAGCAGTACTTC.

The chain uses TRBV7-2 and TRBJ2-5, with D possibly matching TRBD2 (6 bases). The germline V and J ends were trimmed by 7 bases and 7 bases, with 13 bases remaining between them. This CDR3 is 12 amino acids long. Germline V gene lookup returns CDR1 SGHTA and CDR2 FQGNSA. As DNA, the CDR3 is TGTGCCAGCAACTTTGGGGGAGGGACCCAGTACTTC. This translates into CASNFGGGTQYF.

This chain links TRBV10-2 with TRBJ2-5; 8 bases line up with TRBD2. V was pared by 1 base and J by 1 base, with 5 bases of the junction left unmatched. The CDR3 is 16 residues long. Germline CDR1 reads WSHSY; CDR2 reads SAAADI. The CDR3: CASSEWSGGTQETQYF. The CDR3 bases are TGCGCCAGCAGTGAGTGGAGCGGGGGAACCCAAGAGACCCAGTACTTC.